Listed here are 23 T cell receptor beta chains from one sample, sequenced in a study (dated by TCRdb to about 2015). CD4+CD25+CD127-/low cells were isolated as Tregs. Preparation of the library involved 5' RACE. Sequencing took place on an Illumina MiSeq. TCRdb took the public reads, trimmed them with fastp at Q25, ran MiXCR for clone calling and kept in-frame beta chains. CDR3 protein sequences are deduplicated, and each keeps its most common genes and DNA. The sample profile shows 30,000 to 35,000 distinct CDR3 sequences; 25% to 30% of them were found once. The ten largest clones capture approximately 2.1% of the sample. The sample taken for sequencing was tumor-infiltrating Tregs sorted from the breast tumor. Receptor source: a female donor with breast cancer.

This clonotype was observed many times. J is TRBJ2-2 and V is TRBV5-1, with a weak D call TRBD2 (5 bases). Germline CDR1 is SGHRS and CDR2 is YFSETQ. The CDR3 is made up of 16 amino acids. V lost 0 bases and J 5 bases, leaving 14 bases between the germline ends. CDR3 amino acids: CASSLGPSGGTGELFF. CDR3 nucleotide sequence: TGCGCCAGCAGCTTGGGTCCTTCAGGAGGAACCGGGGAGCTGTTTTTT.

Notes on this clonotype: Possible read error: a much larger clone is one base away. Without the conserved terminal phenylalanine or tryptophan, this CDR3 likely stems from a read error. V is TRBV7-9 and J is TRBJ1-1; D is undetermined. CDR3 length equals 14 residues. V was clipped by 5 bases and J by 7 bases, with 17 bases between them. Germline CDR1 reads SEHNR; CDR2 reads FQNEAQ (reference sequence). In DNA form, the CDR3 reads TGTGCCAGCAGCATCGACCTGGGATCCAGTGAAGCTTTCCTT. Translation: CASSIDLGSSEAFL.

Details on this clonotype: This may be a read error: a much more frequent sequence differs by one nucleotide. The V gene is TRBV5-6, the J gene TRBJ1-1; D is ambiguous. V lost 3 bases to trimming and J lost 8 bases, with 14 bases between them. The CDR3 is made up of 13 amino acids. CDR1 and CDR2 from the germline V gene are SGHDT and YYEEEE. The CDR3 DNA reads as TGTGCCAGCAGCTCGAGAGGGTTGAGGGAAGCTTTCTTT. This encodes CASSSRGLREAFF.

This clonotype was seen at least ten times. Written as DNA, the CDR3 is TGTGCCAGCAGCTTACGCGACAGATTGGATGGCTACACCTTC. Its protein product is CASSLRDRLDGYTF. This sequence joins TRBV7-2 and TRBJ1-2, with D possibly TRBD1 on 5 matching bases. Per germline, CDR1 SGHTA and CDR2 FQGNSA. The CDR3 sequence is 14 residues long. V was pared by 2 bases and J by 6 bases, with 13 bases between.

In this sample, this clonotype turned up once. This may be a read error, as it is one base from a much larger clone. CDR3 sequence reads: CASRTVGANVQTF. CDR3 nucleotide sequence: TGTGCCAGCAGAACGGTGGGGGCCAACGTCCAGACTTTC. The J gene is TRBJ2-6, the V gene TRBV6-5, with D possibly matching TRBD1 (6 bases). Germline assignment: CDR1 MNHEY and CDR2 SVGAGI. This CDR3 is built from 13 residues.

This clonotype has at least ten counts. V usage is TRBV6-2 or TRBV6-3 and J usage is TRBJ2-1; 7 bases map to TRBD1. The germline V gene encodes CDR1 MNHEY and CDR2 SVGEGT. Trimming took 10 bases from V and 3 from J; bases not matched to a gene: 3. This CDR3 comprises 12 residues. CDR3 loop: CATQGVYNEQFF. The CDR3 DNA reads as TGTGCCACGCAGGGGGTCTACAATGAGCAGTTCTTC.

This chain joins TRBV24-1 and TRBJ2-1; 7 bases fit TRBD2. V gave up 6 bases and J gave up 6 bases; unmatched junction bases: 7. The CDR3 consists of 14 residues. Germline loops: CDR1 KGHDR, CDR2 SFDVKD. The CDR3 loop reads CATSREGGRNEQFF. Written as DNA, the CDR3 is TGTGCCACCAGTCGTGAGGGAGGGCGCAATGAGCAGTTCTTC.

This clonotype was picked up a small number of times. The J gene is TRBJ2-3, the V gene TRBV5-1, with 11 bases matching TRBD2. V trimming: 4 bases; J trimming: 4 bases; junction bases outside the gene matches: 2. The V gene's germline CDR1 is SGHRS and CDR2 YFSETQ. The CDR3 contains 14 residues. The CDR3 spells CASSGTSGPDTQYF. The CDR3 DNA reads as TGCGCCAGCAGCGGGACTAGCGGTCCAGATACGCAGTATTTT. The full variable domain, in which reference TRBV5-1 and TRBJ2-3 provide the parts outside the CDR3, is KAGVTQTPRYLIKTRGQQVTLSCSPISGHRSVSWYQQTPGQGLQFLFEYFSETQRNKGNFPGRFSGRQFSNSRSEMNVSTLELGDSALYLCASSGTSGPDTQYFGPGTRLTVL.

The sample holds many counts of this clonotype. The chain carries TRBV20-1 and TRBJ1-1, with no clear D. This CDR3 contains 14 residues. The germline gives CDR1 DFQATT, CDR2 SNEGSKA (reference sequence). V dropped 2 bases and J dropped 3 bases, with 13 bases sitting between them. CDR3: CSARKAGADTEAFF. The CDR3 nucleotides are TGCAGTGCTAGAAAGGCGGGCGCGGACACTGAAGCTTTCTTT.

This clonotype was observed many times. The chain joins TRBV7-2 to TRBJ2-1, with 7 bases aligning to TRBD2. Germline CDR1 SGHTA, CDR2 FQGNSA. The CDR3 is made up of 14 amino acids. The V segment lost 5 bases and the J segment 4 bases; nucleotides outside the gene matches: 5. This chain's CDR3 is CASSTRLAYNEQFF. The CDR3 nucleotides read TGTGCCAGCAGCACCAGACTAGCTTACAATGAGCAGTTCTTC.

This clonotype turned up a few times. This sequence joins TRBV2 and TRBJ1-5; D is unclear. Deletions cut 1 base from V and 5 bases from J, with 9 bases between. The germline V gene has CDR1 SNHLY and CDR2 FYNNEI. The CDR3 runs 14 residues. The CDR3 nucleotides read TGTGCCAGCAGTGAAGGGGCCAGATATCAGCCCCAGCATTTT. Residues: CASSEGARYQPQHF.

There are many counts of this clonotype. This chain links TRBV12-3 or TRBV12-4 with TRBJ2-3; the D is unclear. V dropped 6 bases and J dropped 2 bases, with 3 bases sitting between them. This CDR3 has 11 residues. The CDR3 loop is CASRTTDTQYF. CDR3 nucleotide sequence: TGTGCCAGCAGGACCACAGATACGCAGTATTTT.

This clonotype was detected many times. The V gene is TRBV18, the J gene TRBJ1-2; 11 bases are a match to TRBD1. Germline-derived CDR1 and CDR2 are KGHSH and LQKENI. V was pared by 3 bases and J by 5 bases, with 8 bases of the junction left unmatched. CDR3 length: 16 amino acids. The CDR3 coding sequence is TGTGCCAGCTCACCCTTCGGACAGGGGGCGAAGTATGGCTACACCTTC. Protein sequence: CASSPFGQGAKYGYTF.

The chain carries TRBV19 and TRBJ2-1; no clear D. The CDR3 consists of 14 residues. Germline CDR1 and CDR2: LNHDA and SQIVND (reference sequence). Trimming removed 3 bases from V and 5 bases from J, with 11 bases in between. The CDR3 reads CASSMGRTHNEQFF. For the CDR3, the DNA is TGTGCCAGTAGTATGGGCCGAACCCACAATGAGCAGTTCTTC.

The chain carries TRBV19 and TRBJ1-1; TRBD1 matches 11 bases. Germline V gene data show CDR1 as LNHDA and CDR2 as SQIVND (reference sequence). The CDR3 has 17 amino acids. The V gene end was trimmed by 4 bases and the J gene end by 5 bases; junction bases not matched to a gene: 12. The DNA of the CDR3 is TGTGCCAGTAGTACGCTCAGGACAGGGGGCAAAACGACTGAAGCTTTCTTT. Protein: CASSTLRTGGKTTEAFF.

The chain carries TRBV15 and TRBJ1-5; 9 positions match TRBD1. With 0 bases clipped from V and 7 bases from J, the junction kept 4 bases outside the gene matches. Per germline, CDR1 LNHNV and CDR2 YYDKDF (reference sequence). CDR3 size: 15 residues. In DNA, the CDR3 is TGTGCCACCAGCAGAGATTGGGACAGGGTACAGCCCCAGCATTTT. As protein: CATSRDWDRVQPQHF.

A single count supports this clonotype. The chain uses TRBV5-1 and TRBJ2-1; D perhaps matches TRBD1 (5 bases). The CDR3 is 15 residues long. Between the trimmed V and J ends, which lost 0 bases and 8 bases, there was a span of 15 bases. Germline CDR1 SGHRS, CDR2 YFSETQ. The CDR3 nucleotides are TGCGCCAGCAGCTTGGCCTGGGGCCCCAATTATGAGCAGTTCTTC. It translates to CASSLAWGPNYEQFF.

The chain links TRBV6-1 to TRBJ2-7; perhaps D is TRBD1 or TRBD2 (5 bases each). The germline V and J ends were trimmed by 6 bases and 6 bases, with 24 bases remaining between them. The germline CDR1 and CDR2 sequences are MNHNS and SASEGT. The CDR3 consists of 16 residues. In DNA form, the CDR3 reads TGTGCCAGCAGCGCCACGACCGGGACGGGGAGAGGCGAGCAGTACTTC. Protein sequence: CASSATTGTGRGEQYF.

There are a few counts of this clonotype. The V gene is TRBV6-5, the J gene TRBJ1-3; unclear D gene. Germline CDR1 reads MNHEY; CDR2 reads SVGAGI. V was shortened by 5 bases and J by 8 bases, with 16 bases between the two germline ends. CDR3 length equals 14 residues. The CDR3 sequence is CASSPAGLRHTIYF. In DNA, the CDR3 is TGTGCCAGCAGTCCGGCGGGCCTTCGTCACACCATATATTTT.

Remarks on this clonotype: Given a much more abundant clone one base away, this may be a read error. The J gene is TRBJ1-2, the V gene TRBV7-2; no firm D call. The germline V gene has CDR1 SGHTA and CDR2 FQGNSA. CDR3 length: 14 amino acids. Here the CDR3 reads CGSSLRDQNYGYTF. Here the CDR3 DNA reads TGTGGCAGCAGCTTAAGGGATCAAAACTATGGCTACACCTTC.

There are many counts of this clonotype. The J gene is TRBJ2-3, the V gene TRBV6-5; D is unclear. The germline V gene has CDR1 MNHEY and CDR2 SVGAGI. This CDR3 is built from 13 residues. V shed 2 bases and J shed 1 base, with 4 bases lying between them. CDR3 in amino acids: CASSYRGTDTQYF. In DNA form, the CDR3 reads TGTGCCAGCAGTTACCGGGGCACAGATACGCAGTATTTT.

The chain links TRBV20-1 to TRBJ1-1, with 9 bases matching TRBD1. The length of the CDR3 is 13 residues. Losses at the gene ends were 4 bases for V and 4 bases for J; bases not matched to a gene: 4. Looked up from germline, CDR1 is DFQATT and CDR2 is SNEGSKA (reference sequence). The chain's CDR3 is CSAITGGGTEAFF. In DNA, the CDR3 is TGCAGTGCTATCACAGGGGGCGGCACTGAAGCTTTCTTT.

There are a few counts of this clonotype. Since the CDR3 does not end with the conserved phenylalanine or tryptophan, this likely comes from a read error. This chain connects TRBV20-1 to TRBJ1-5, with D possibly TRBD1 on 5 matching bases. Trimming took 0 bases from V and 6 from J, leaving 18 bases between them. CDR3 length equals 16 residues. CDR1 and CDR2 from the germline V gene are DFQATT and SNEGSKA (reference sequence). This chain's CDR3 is CSARDSPDSPSQPQHS. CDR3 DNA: TGCAGTGCTAGAGATAGTCCCGACAGTCCCAGTCAGCCCCAGCATTCT.